These 4 T cell receptor beta chains were all obtained from the same sample, sequenced in a study of blood T cell repertoires in COVID-19. Data came from immunoSEQ multiplex PCR; TCRdb stores just in-frame clones and leaves some out. The table includes 200,000 to 300,000 clones, around nine tenths detected once. The sequenced material came from PBMCs or T cells enriched from blood (not recorded which). Every receptor here comes from a woman aged 40 to 50 who had been exposed to COVID-19.

The V call is TRBV4-2, the J call TRBJ2-5; 9 bases agree with TRBD1. CDR3 length equals 17 residues. Germline trimming cut 0 bases from V and 2 bases from J; bases unmatched to any gene: 7. CDR1 and CDR2 from the germline V gene are LGHNA and YNFKEQ. CDR3 region: CASSQEGTGRFQETQYF. The CDR3, as DNA: TGTGCCAGCAGCCAAGAAGGGACAGGGAGGTTTCAAGAGACCCAGTACTTC.

This sequence joins TRBV9 and TRBJ1-6, with TRBD1 as a possible D gene (6 bases). Trimming removed 3 bases at V and 13 bases at J, with 11 bases between. The CDR3 spans 12 residues. Germline-derived CDR1 and CDR2 are SGDLS and YYNGEE. The CDR3 region has the DNA TGTGCCAGCAGCGAACTCGACAGGCCCCTCCACTTT. Translating it yields CASSELDRPLHF.

This clone was observed once. The gene calls are TRBV9 and TRBJ2-1; 11 bases agree with TRBD2. This CDR3 is 14 amino acids long. Looked up from germline, CDR1 is SGDLS and CDR2 is YYNGEE. Losses at the gene ends were 3 bases for V and 6 bases for J; bases not matched to a gene: 2. CDR3 DNA sequence: TGTGCCAGCAGCGGGACTAGCGGGTTCAATGAGCAGTTCTTC. It encodes CASSGTSGFNEQFF.

V and J are TRBV7-2 and TRBJ1-2; no clear D gene. The CDR3 runs to 13 residues. CDR1 is SGHTA, CDR2 FQGNSA, per germline. The V and J ends lost 5 bases and 3 bases respectively, with 10 bases between them. CDR3 sequence reads: CASSRVSDYGYTF. CDR3 sequence (DNA): TGTGCCAGCAGCCGAGTTTCGGACTATGGCTACACCTTC.